A selection of T cell receptor beta chains follows, all from one sample in a study of blood T cell repertoires in COVID-19. Only in-frame clones appear in the TCRdb table, and some are missing; sequencing was by immunoSEQ multiplex PCR. The sample shows over 250,000 clones, approximately 88% of them seen only once. Sample: peripheral blood. These receptors were collected from a woman aged 30 to 39 with acute or convalescent COVID-19. Each CDR3 is given with its conserved first and last residue. D genes are given only for firm matches. Expanded clones are given a class, and other clones once, few, many or no size at all.

cdr3_length | j_call | d_call | v_call | clone_size | cdr3_aa | cdr3_nt
13 | TRBJ2-7 | . | TRBV19 | . | CASSLGAGNEQYF | TGTGCCAGTAGCCTAGGGGCAGGGAACGAGCAGTACTTC
12 | TRBJ1-1 | TRBD1 | TRBV10-3 | . | CAIRTGNTEAFF | TGTGCCATAAGGACAGGGAACACTGAAGCTTTCTTT
18 | TRBJ2-5 | TRBD2 | TRBV9 | . | CASSVVRGGLAGSETQYF | TGTGCCAGCAGCGTAGTTCGAGGGGGTCTAGCGGGATCAGAGACCCAGTACTTC
15 | TRBJ1-2 | . | TRBV10-3 | . | CAISPAGEANYGYTF | TGTGCCATCAGCCCGGCGGGGGAAGCTAACTATGGCTACACCTTC
17 | TRBJ2-3 | TRBD2 | TRBV9 | . | CASSVDPSGRTTDTQYF | TGTGCCAGCAGCGTAGATCCTAGCGGGAGGACGACGGATACGCAGTATTTT
16 | TRBJ2-5 | TRBD2 | TRBV6-2/TRBV6-3 | . | CASSPGTSGRPETQYF | TGTGCCAGCAGCCCCGGGACTAGCGGGAGGCCAGAGACCCAGTACTTC
16 | TRBJ2-2 | . | TRBV5-4 | . | CASSLAGLANTGELFF | TGTGCCAGCAGCTTGGCAGGGCTCGCGAACACCGGGGAGCTGTTTTTT
20 | TRBJ2-4 | TRBD2 | TRBV27 | . | CASSTSPGLAGQVAKNIQYF | TGTGCCAGCAGTACGAGCCCGGGACTAGCGGGACAAGTAGCCAAAAACATTCAGTACTTC
15 | TRBJ1-5 | . | TRBV30 | . | CAWSSGENSNQPQHF | TGTGCCTGGAGTTCGGGGGAAAATAGCAATCAGCCCCAGCATTTT
15 | TRBJ2-5 | . | TRBV5-4 | . | CASSQQGGGMETQYF | TGTGCCAGCAGCCAGCAGGGGGGCGGGATGGAGACCCAGTACTTC
14 | TRBJ2-1 | . | TRBV9 | . | CASNPGLARNEQFF | TGTGCCAGCAACCCTGGGCTAGCGAGGAATGAGCAGTTCTTC
19 | TRBJ1-4 | . | TRBV12-5 | . | CASGLVGELGRATNEKLFF | TGTGCTAGTGGTTTGGTAGGGGAACTTGGACGGGCAACTAATGAAAAACTGTTTTTT
16 | TRBJ2-7 | . | TRBV6-1 | . | CASSEYDTAGRYEQYF | TGTGCCAGCAGTGAATATGACACGGCAGGAAGATACGAGCAGTACTTC
16 | TRBJ2-3 | TRBD2 | TRBV19 | . | CASRFSGRAGTDTQYF | TGTGCCAGTAGATTTAGCGGGAGGGCCGGCACAGATACGCAGTATTTT
13 | TRBJ1-4 | . | TRBV5-1 | . | CASSLGQNEKLFF | TGCGCCAGCAGCCTTGGACAGAATGAAAAACTGTTTTTT
15 | TRBJ1-2 | TRBD1 | TRBV5-1 | . | CARSLGDRGDYGYTF | TGCGCCCGCAGCTTGGGGGACAGGGGGGACTATGGCTACACCTTC
16 | TRBJ2-5 | TRBD1 | TRBV5-6 | . | CASSSRQGGRQETQYF | TGTGCCAGCAGCTCAAGACAGGGGGGTCGACAAGAGACCCAGTACTTC
13 | TRBJ1-1 | . | TRBV10-2 | . | CASSEGANTEAFF | TGCGCCAGCAGTGAGGGGGCGAACACTGAAGCTTTCTTT
14 | TRBJ1-1 | . | TRBV6-5 | . | CASSPMSGNTEAFF | TGTGCCAGCAGTCCAATGTCCGGGAACACTGAAGCTTTCTTT
13 | TRBJ2-1 | . | TRBV9 | . | CASSVEGVLEQFF | TGTGCCAGCAGCGTAGAAGGGGTCCTTGAGCAGTTCTTC
15 | TRBJ2-1 | TRBD2 | TRBV9 | . | CASSAIGLAGGEQFF | TGTGCCAGCAGCGCAATCGGACTAGCGGGAGGGGAGCAGTTCTTC
17 | TRBJ1-5 | TRBD1 | TRBV7-3 | . | CASSLLSDRGGDQPQHF | TGTGCCAGCAGCTTACTCTCCGACAGGGGGGGGGATCAGCCCCAGCATTTT
13 | TRBJ2-5 | . | TRBV12-3/TRBV12-4 | . | CASSLGQQETQYF | TGTGCCAGCAGTTTAGGGCAGCAAGAGACCCAGTACTTC
12 | TRBJ2-7 | . | TRBV7-5 | . | CARSLVPDEQYF | TGTGCCAGAAGCTTAGTACCGGACGAGCAGTACTTC
12 | TRBJ2-7 | TRBD1 | TRBV6-5 | . | CAILQGVAEQYF | TGTGCCATTCTACAGGGGGTCGCCGAGCAGTACTTC
13 | TRBJ1-5 | . | TRBV27 | . | CAVGGRSNQPQHF | TGTGCCGTGGGGGGGAGAAGCAATCAGCCCCAGCATTTT
17 | TRBJ2-2 | . | TRBV30 | . | CAWSVIGTPLNTGELFF | TGTGCCTGGAGTGTAATAGGGACACCCCTGAACACCGGGGAGCTGTTTTTT
12 | TRBJ2-2 | . | TRBV19 | . | CASTEYGGELFF | TGTGCCAGTACGGAGTACGGCGGGGAGCTGTTTTTT
17 | TRBJ2-7 | TRBD2 | TRBV18 | . | CASSTKVLAGENYEQYF | TGTGCCAGCTCAACAAAGGTCCTAGCGGGAGAAAACTACGAGCAGTACTTC
14 | TRBJ2-1 | . | TRBV19 | . | CASSTQSVPNEQFF | TGTGCCAGTAGTACCCAGTCTGTCCCCAATGAGCAGTTCTTC
14 | TRBJ1-4 | . | TRBV14 | . | CASSQSSGNEKLFF | TGTGCCAGCAGCCAGTCCTCGGGGAATGAAAAACTGTTTTTT
14 | TRBJ1-4 | . | TRBV19 | . | CATQEGATNEKLFF | TGTGCCACCCAAGAGGGGGCAACTAATGAAAAACTGTTTTTT
12 | TRBJ2-7 | . | TRBV24-1 | . | CATSDYRDEQYF | TGTGCCACCAGTGATTACAGGGATGAGCAGTACTTC
15 | TRBJ2-7 | TRBD2 | TRBV2 | few | CASREGGTSVYEQYF | TGTGCCAGCAGAGAAGGCGGGACTAGCGTTTACGAGCAGTACTTC
15 | TRBJ2-3 | TRBD2 | TRBV4-3 | . | CASSQETTGDYEQYF | TGCGCCAGCAGCCAGGAGACGACGGGGGACTACGAGCAGTATTTT
17 | TRBJ1-3 | . | TRBV19 | . | CASSPFGGIGPGNTIYF | TGTGCCAGTAGTCCCTTCGGGGGGATCGGTCCTGGAAACACCATATATTTT
16 | TRBJ2-5 | TRBD1 | TRBV5-4 | . | CASSSKRRDRQETQYF | TGTGCCAGCAGCTCGAAAAGAAGGGACAGACAAGAGACCCAGTACTTC
13 | TRBJ1-5 | . | TRBV6-6 | . | CASRQHSNQPQHF | TGTGCCAGCCGACAACATAGCAATCAGCCCCAGCATTTT
13 | TRBJ2-2 | . | TRBV5-1 | . | CASSAVHTGELFF | TGCGCCAGCAGCGCGGTTCACACCGGGGAGCTGTTTTTT
15 | TRBJ2-1 | TRBD2 | TRBV5-4 | . | CASSLSVTSSYEQFF | TGTGCCAGCAGCTTGAGTGTGACTAGCAGCTATGAGCAGTTCTTC
15 | TRBJ2-1 | TRBD2 | TRBV11-2 | . | CASSLSGNSYNEQFF | TGTGCCAGCAGCTTAAGCGGGAACTCCTACAATGAGCAGTTCTTC
15 | TRBJ1-6 | . | TRBV7-2 | . | CASSLATVQASPLHF | TGTGCCAGCAGCTTGGCGACAGTACAAGCCTCACCCCTCCACTTT
17 | TRBJ2-1 | TRBD1 | TRBV3-1/TRBV3-2 | . | CASSKRDRKSSYNEQFF | TGTGCCAGCAGCAAAAGGGACAGGAAGAGCTCCTACAATGAGCAGTTCTTC
10 | TRBJ2-7 | . | TRBV21-1 | . | CASATDEQYF | TGTGCCAGCGCGACAGACGAGCAGTACTTC
14 | TRBJ2-1 | TRBD1 | TRBV15 | once | CATSNEGAWNEQFF | TGTGCCACCAGCAACGAGGGGGCTTGGAATGAGCAGTTCTTC
15 | TRBJ2-3 | TRBD1 | TRBV6-4 | . | CASSQGQGAADTQYF | TGTGCCAGCAGCCAGGGACAGGGGGCAGCAGATACGCAGTATTTT
15 | TRBJ1-5 | TRBD1 | TRBV7-8 | once | CASSLQGDWYRPQHF | TGTGCCAGCAGCTTACAGGGGGATTGGTACAGGCCCCAGCATTTT